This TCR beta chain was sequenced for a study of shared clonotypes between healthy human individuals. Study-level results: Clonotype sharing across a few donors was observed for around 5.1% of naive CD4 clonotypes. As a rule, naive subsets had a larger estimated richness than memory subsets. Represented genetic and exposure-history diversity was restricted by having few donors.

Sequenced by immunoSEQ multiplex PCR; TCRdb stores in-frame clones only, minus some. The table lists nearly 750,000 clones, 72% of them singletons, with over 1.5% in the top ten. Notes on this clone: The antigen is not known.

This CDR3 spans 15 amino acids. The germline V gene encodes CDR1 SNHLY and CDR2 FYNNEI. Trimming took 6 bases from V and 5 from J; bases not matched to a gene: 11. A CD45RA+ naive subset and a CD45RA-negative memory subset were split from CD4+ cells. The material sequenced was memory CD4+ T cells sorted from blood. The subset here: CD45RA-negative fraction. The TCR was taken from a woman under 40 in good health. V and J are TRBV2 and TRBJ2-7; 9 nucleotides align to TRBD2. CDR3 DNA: TGTGCCAGCAGAGAGCGGGGACTAGCTGGAAACGAGCAGTACTTC. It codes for CASRERGLAGNEQYF.